The T cell receptor (beta chain) described here comes from a study of vaccination effects on CD4 cells after COVID-19 (dated by TCRdb to between 2021 and 2024). The study in broad terms: Across the study, the median time from the second dose to post-vaccine sampling was 72 days (range 14 to 241). Cultures from other donors in the study were sequenced using the Oncomine TCR Beta short-read assay on an Illumina iSeq 100. Altogether, around 11 COVID-19 convalescent patients and 4 SARS-CoV-2-naive healthy vaccine recipients made up the full study. The study compared SARS-CoV-2 spike-specific CD4+ TCR repertoires before and after mRNA vaccination in COVID-19 convalescent patients and infection-naive vaccine recipients.

Findings and caveats that apply to the study as a whole: Both infection-induced and vaccine-induced clones contracted markedly at late post-vaccination timepoints, which is consistent with waning T cell responses. Among healthy vaccine recipients, nearly all vaccine-induced clones were SARS-CoV-2 mono-reactive, and just 1 of 255 was cross-reactive with common cold coronaviruses. Limitations of the study were the small number of convalescent patients and the absence of early post-infection timepoints.

Taken from cysteine to phenylalanine, the CDR3 has 14 residues. The entry retains the CDR3 DNA only, 42 bases that are in frame from base 1. In the germline V gene, CDR1 corresponds to SGHRS and CDR2 to YFSETQ. V is shortened by 0 bases, J by 12 bases, and the region joining them spans 15 bases. Receptor amplification or capture employed the immunoSEQ multiplex PCR assay. DNA from the cultured and isolated CD4+ T cells underwent TCR beta CDR3 sequencing. The original methods were these. Non-productive TCR sequences were removed, reads were trimmed to the CDR3 region, and CDR3s of at least 7 amino acids were retained. Antigen-specific clonotypes were identified using the MANAFEST web app by comparison of expansion in peptide wells against reference cultures. To be called positive, a clone needed expansion at FDR<0.05 compared with the reference and with all other wells, an odds ratio greater than 5, and a frequency greater than 0.1% in two replicate wells. A clonotype was called cross-reactive if it was significantly expanded both in SARS-CoV-2 spike wells and in at least one common cold coronavirus spike condition. Levenshtein distance calculated with the stringdist R package was used to assess CDR3 similarity, and unrooted trees were constructed with ape in R 3.6.1. Here the immuneACCESS table is served through TCRdb, limited to in-frame sequences with V and J called. Missing clones are a known gap in these copies; in checked studies unresolved V genes cover under half, and the rest lacks a known reason. That table furnishes V, J and clone size, whereas the DNA furnished D and trimming. This sample is represented by some 23,000 clones; around 70% of them were singletons. 7.5% to 8.5% of the sample rests with the top ten.

In the ViraFEST assay, PBMC were stimulated with viral peptide pools, and TCR sequencing was then used to find antigen-specific CD4+ T cell clonotypes based on their expansion. After about 9 days of culture, CD4+ T cells were isolated with the EasySep CD4+ T cell isolation kit. Each participant received two doses of an mRNA SARS-CoV-2 vaccine, either BNT162b2 or mRNA-1273. Healthy vaccine recipients had no prior SARS-CoV-2 infection, confirmed by negative nucleocapsid antibodies before and after vaccination. About 2.1 million PBMC per well were cultured with about 9 ug/ml peptides in IMDM containing approximately 4.6% human AB serum, roughly 9.5 IU/ml IL-2 and gentamicin. Half of the culture medium was replaced with fresh IL-2-containing medium on days 3 and 7. Unless noted otherwise, every peptide stimulation condition was cultured in triplicate wells. Using Ficoll-Paque Plus gradient centrifugation, PBMC were separated from whole blood and then either used fresh or cryopreserved at -140C. The spike proteins of SARS-CoV-2 and of the common cold coronaviruses HCoV-NL63, HCoV-OC43 and HCoV-229E were spanned by overlapping peptide pools. The QIAamp micro DNA kit was used to extract genomic DNA from the cultured CD4+ T cells.

This clone was seen once. Its antigen is still unknown. Base-call qualities are not available, and no considerably larger clone is one nucleotide away. The sequence joins TRBV5-1 to TRBJ1-4; there is no confident call for the D gene. The sequence was collected from a human donor who received a COVID-19 vaccine. This material consisted of CD4+ T cells from PBMCs cultured with SARS-CoV-2 spike peptides, taken after COVID-19 vaccination. The sample's cell subset or site label is to be understood as: SARS-CoV-2 spike overlapping peptide pool stimulation. The DNA reads TGCGCCAGCAGCTTGGGCTTTGACCGACAAGAACTGTTTTTT. Its coded protein is CASSLGFDRQELFF.